Below, one TCR beta chain is given with its context. The sample belongs to a study of shared clonotypes between healthy human individuals. V dropped 5 bases and J dropped 7 bases, with 18 bases sitting between them. Germline V gene lookup returns CDR1 MNHEY and CDR2 SMNVEV (reference sequence). The CDR3 is 15 amino acids. The assay ran at deep level. Libraries were prepared by immunoSEQ multiplex PCR; TCRdb keeps only in-frame clonotypes and omits some of them. The sample lists a few million clones; 92% were seen once. Sequencing was performed on naive CD4+ T cells from PBMCs. Subset indicated: CD45RA+ positively selected. The origin of this receptor is a man younger than 35 in good health. Some clones in this sample may be carry-over from other donors' samples. This chain connects TRBV27 to TRBJ1-3, with D possibly being TRBD1 (6 bases). CDR3: CASSPSGQVSNTIYF. CDR3 sequence (DNA): TGTGCCAGCAGTCCCTCGGGACAAGTGTCTAACACCATATATTTT.